This record looks at one T cell receptor beta chain sequence and its context. Its antigen is unidentified. The data were taken from a study of OX40 agonist ivuxolimab in advanced cancers. Whole-study results and caveats: Partial responders at 0.1-3.0 mg/kg had among the lowest clonal expansion. Some patients who did not respond also had low normalized T-cell clonal expansion.

Method: immunoSEQ multiplex PCR; TCRdb's copy keeps in-frame clones and lacks some. Among 20,000 to 25,000 clones listed, around 90% were seen once. The germline gives CDR1 SGHTA, CDR2 FQGTGA. V gave up 1 base and J gave up 5 bases, with 12 bases separating them. The CDR3 covers 15 residues. The input for sequencing was CD4+ or CD8+ T cells sorted from blood, taken in a trial of the OX40 agonist ivuxolimab. The sequence was obtained from an adult with an advanced solid tumor such as melanoma, head and neck, liver or kidney cancer. The V call is TRBV7-3, the J call TRBJ2-1; D might be TRBD2 (7 bases). CDR3 protein: CASSLSRGADNEQFF. CDR3 nucleotides: TGTGCCAGCAGCTTAAGCCGGGGGGCGGACAATGAGCAGTTCTTC.